Below, 3 T cell receptor beta chains from the same sample are listed, as sequenced in a study of T cells after yellow fever vaccination. MiXCR, run by TCRdb on the 5' RACE reads, gives a single entry per CDR3 protein. The sample yields tens of thousands of distinct CDR3 sequences, 8% to 11% seen once. The starting material was PBMCs, either bulk or a sorted T-cell subset (CD4+, CD8+, memory, or dextramer-sorted; not recorded which), obtained around 16 days after the first yellow fever vaccination. These receptors all stem from a man aged 18-30 years who received the YFV17D yellow fever vaccine.

The chain carries TRBV6-1 and TRBJ2-7; 10 bases line up with TRBD2. Germline lookup yields CDR1 MNHNS and CDR2 SASEGT. The J segment lost 7 bases and the V segment lost 3 bases, leaving 12 bases of the junction unmatched. The CDR3 length is 16 residues. The CDR3 DNA is TGTGCCAGCAGTGACCAGTTTCTAGCGGGGGTTAGGGAGCAGTACTTC. Amino acid sequence: CASSDQFLAGVREQYF.

A word on this clonotype: This may come from a read error, since a much larger clone is one base off. The chain joins TRBV7-9 to TRBJ2-3; D is uncertain. The V end lost 5 bases, the J end lost 4 bases, and 10 bases lay between the germline ends. The CDR3 totals 13 residues. Germline CDR1 is SEHNR and CDR2 is FQNEAQ (reference sequence). The CDR3: CASSQDPADTQYF. The CDR3 DNA follows: TGTGCCAGCAGCCAGGACCCCGCAGATACGCAGTATTTT.

Details on this clonotype: A read error is possible here, since a much larger clone lies one base away. The chain carries TRBV5-1 and TRBJ2-7, with D maybe TRBD1 (5 bases). This CDR3 region has 15 residues. CDR1 and CDR2 (germline): SGHRS, YFSETQ. Trimming stripped 3 bases from V and 8 bases from J, with 21 bases between. CDR3 DNA: TGCGCCAGCAGCTCGCAAGGACATGGGGTTGAACAGCAGTACTTC. Protein product: CASSSQGHGVEQQYF. The full variable domain, with the rest looked up from reference TRBV5-1 and TRBJ2-7, is KAGVTQTPRYLIKTRGQQVTLSCSPISGHRSVSWYQQTPGQGLQFLFEYFSETQRNKGNFPGRFSGRQFSNSRSEMNVSTLELGDSALYLCASSSQGHGVEQQYFGPGTRLTVT.